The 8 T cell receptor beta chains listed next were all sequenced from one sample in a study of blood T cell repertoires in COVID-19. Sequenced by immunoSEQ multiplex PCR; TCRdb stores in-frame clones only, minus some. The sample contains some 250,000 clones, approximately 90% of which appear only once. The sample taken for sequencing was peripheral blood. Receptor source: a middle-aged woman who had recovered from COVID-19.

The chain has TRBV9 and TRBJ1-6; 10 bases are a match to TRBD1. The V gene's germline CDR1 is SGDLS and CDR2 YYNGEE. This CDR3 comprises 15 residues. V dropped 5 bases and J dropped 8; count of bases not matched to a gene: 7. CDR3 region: CASRPGQGGDSPLHF. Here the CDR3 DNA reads TGTGCCAGCAGACCCGGACAGGGGGGGGATTCACCCCTCCACTTT.

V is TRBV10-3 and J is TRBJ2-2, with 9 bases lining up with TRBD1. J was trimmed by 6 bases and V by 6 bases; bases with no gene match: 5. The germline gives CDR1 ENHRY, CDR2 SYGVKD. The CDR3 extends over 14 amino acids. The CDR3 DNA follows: TGTGCCATCAGGGGGACAGGGTCCGCCGGGGAGCTGTTTTTT. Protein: CAIRGTGSAGELFF.

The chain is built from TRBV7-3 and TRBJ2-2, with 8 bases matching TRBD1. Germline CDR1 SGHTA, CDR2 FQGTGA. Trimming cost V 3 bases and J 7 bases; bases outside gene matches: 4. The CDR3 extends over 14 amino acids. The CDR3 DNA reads TGTGCCAGCAGCTTTGCAGGGGGCAGCGGGGAGCTGTTTTTT. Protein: CASSFAGGSGELFF.

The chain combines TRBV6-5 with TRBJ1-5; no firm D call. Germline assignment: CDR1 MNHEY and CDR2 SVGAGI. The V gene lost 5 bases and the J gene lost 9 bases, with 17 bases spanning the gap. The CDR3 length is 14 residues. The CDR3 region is CASSPGGPFGPQHF. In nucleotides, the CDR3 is TGTGCCAGCAGTCCCGGAGGCCCTTTCGGGCCCCAGCATTTT.

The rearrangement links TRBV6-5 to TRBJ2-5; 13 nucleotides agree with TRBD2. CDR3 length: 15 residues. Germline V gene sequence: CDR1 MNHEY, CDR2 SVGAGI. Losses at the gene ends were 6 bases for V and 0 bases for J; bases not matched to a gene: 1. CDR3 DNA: TGTGCCAGCAGAGGGACTAGCGGGGACCAAGAGACCCAGTACTTC. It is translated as CASRGTSGDQETQYF.

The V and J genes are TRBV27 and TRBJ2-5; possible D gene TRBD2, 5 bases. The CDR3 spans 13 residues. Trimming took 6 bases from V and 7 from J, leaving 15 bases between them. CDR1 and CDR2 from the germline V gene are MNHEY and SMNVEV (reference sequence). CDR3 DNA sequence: TGTGCCAGCAGCTCTGCGGGCCTTCGGACCCAGTACTTC. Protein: CASSSAGLRTQYF.

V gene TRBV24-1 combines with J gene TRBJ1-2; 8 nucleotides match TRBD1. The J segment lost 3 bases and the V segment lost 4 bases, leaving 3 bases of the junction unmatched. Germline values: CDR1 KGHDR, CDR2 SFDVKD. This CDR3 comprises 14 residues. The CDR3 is CATSDLTGDYGYTF. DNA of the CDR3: TGTGCCACCAGTGACCTGACAGGGGACTATGGCTACACCTTC.

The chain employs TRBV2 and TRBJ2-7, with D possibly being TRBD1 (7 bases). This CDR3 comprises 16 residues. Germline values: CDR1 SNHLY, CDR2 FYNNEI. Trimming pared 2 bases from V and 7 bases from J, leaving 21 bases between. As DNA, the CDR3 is TGTGCCAGCAGTGAACGGGCTAGGACAGGAGGGGGGGAGCAGTACTTC. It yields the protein CASSERARTGGGEQYF.